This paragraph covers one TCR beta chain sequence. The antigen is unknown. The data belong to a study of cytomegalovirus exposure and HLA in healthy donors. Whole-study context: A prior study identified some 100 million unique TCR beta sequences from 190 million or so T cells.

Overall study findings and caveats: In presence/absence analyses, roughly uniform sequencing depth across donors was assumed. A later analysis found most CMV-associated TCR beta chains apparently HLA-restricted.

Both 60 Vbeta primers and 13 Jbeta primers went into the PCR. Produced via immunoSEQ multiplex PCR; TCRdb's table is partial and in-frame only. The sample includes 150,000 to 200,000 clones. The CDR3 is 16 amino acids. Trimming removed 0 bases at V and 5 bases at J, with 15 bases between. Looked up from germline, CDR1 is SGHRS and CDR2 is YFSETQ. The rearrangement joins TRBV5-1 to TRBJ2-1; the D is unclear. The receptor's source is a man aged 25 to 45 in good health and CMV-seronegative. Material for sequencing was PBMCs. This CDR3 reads CASSLANYLEDNEQFF. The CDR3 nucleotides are TGCGCCAGCAGCTTGGCCAACTACCTTGAAGACAATGAGCAGTTCTTC.